This T cell receptor beta chain appears in the sequencing data of a study of blood T cell repertoires in COVID-19. The overall study: PBMCs, B-cell-depleted T cells, or T cells were the source of the cDNA or gDNA that made up the material.

Measured with immunoSEQ multiplex PCR; TCRdb has only the in-frame clones, and not every one. This repertoire shows about 65,000 clones, about 84% found once; its top ten account for about 41%. Trimming left V 5 bases short and J 14 bases short, with 22 bases between. There are 14 residues in the CDR3. Germline V gene data show CDR1 as MNHEY and CDR2 as SVGAGI. The receptor's source is a human donor in a cohort sampled during active COVID-19. The sample comprised peripheral blood. The rearrangement joins TRBV6-5 to TRBJ2-1; tentative D call: TRBD2 (5 bases). The CDR3 reads CASSIRGRGSGKFF. The CDR3 DNA reads as TGTGCCAGCAGTATCCGCGGGCGAGGTTCAGGCAAGTTCTTC.